This entry lists 3 T cell receptor beta chains sequenced from one sample in a study of T cell responses to AZD1222 COVID-19 vaccine. The method was immunoSEQ multiplex PCR; TCRdb's version includes in-frame clones alone and lacks a portion of them. The sample lists 150,000 or so clones, more than 70% seen once, with more than 5.5% in the top ten. The sample was peripheral blood, taken on day 0 of AZD1222 vaccination. The receptors originated from an adult in good health.

This chain joins TRBV7-2 and TRBJ1-5; D unclear. The CDR3 spans 14 residues. Between the trimmed V and J ends, which lost 5 bases and 5 bases, there was a span of 13 bases. Germline CDR1 reads SGHTA; CDR2 reads FQGNSA. CDR3 coding DNA: TGTGCCAGCAGCCCCCGGGCCGTGGATCAGCCCCAGCATTTT. Encoded protein: CASSPRAVDQPQHF.

The chain has TRBV18 and TRBJ2-5, with D maybe TRBD2 (6 bases). V was pared by 3 bases and J by 0 bases, with 11 bases between. Germline CDR1 KGHSH, CDR2 LQKENI. The CDR3 length is 15 residues. In DNA, the CDR3 is TGTGCCAGCTCACCGGCGGGGCTGTACCAAGAGACCCAGTACTTC. Protein sequence: CASSPAGLYQETQYF.

This chain joins TRBV6-2 or TRBV6-3 and TRBJ2-7; tentative D call: TRBD1 (5 bases). Trimming removed 6 bases from V and 6 bases from J, with 21 bases in between. Looked up from germline, CDR1 is MNHEY and CDR2 is SVGEGT. The CDR3 is 15 residues long. As DNA, the CDR3 is TGTGCCAGCAGCTGGGGCTCCCAGGCCCTTAGCGAGCAGTACTTC. Translation: CASSWGSQALSEQYF.